The 15 T cell receptor beta chains below all came from one sample that was sequenced in a study of graft-versus-host responses after intestinal transplantation. Sequencing used immunoSEQ multiplex PCR; TCRdb keeps in-frame clones, though not all of them. The table lists around 99,000 clones, approximately 90% of them singletons, with around 0.7% in the top ten. These receptors' targets are unknown. Sequences were derived from unstimulated CD4+ T cells sorted from spleen or lymph node cells, sampled before transplant. These receptors all stem from a human donor who was the organ donor for an intestinal transplant.

The V gene is TRBV7-3, the J gene TRBJ2-7; D remains ambiguous. Per germline, CDR1 SGHTA and CDR2 FQGTGA. The CDR3 has 15 amino acids. V gave up 2 bases and J gave up 0 bases, with 11 bases separating them. In nucleotides, the CDR3 is TGTGCCAGCAGCTTAGCGGCCGCCAGCTCCTACGAGCAGTACTTC. Protein: CASSLAAASSYEQYF.

The CDR3 reads CASSNRTGGSTDTQYF. Here the CDR3 DNA reads TGTGCCAGCAGCAATCGGACTGGAGGTAGCACAGATACGCAGTATTTT. This sequence joins TRBV13 and TRBJ2-3, with D possibly matching TRBD2 (5 bases). Germline CDR1 and CDR2: PRHDT and FYEKMQ (reference sequence). The CDR3 contains 16 residues. Trimming shortened V by 5 bases and J by 0 bases, and 15 bases separated the two germline ends.

The chain is built from TRBV9 and TRBJ1-2; 9 bases fit TRBD1. Per the germline V gene, CDR1 is SGDLS and CDR2 is YYNGEE. The CDR3 runs to 15 residues. Trimming at V came to 1 base and at J to 8 bases, leaving 9 bases not matched to a gene. In nucleotides, the CDR3 is TGTGCCAGCAGCGTATTAGGGACAGGGCTTCGGGGCTACACCTTC. Residues: CASSVLGTGLRGYTF.

The sample holds one count of this clone. The J gene is TRBJ2-2, the V gene TRBV2; no clear D gene. Germline V gene data show CDR1 as SNHLY and CDR2 as FYNNEI. The V end was cut by 10 bases, the J end by 5 bases, with 14 bases between. The CDR3 spans 13 residues. CDR3 in DNA: TGTGCCACTTCCGGCCGTCTGACCGGGGAGCTGTTTTTT. It encodes CATSGRLTGELFF.

This rearrangement joins TRBV5-4 to TRBJ2-2; 12 bases align to TRBD1. The germline V gene encodes CDR1 SGHNT and CDR2 YYREEE (reference sequence). Trimming at V came to 3 bases and at J to 4 bases, leaving 7 bases not matched to a gene. This CDR3 comprises 17 residues. The CDR3 nucleotides read TGTGCCAGCAGCTCTCGGGACAGGGGGCGAAGCACCGGGGAGCTGTTTTTT. Translated, it gives CASSSRDRGRSTGELFF. The full variable domain, with the rest looked up from reference TRBV5-4 and TRBJ2-2, is ETGVTQSPTHLIKTRGQQVTLRCSSQSGHNTVSWYQQALGQGPQFIFQYYREEENGRGNFPPRFSGLQFPNYSSELNVNALELDDSALYLCASSSRDRGRSTGELFFGEGSRLTVL.

The chain joins TRBV5-1 to TRBJ1-2, with 7 bases lining up with TRBD1. The J segment lost 2 bases and the V segment lost 4 bases, leaving 5 bases of the junction unmatched. This CDR3 contains 14 residues. Germline V gene lookup returns CDR1 SGHRS and CDR2 YFSETQ. CDR3 in amino acids: CASSPDRTNYGYTF. CDR3 DNA: TGCGCCAGCAGCCCGGACAGGACAAACTATGGCTACACCTTC.

The chain joins TRBV5-1 to TRBJ1-4; 7 bases are a match to TRBD1. CDR1 SGHRS and CDR2 YFSETQ come from the germline V gene. CDR3 size: 17 residues. Trimming removed 4 bases from V and 3 bases from J; junction bases left unmatched: 12. CDR3 sequence reads: CASSLRQGRAPNEKLFF. CDR3 coding DNA: TGCGCCAGCAGCCTCCGACAGGGTAGGGCTCCTAATGAAAAACTGTTTTTT.

There are a few counts of this clone. The V gene is TRBV19, the J gene TRBJ2-2; TRBD1 matches at 7 bases. Germline CDR1 reads LNHDA; CDR2 reads SQIVND (reference sequence). The CDR3 is 16 amino acids. Unmatched junction bases numbered 7, after V lost 6 bases and J lost 0 bases. The CDR3 loop is CASSQSGTANTGELFF. Written as DNA, the CDR3 is TGTGCCAGTAGCCAATCCGGGACAGCGAACACCGGGGAGCTGTTTTTT.

The gene calls are TRBV12-5 and TRBJ2-3; 9 positions match TRBD1. CDR1 and CDR2 from the germline V gene are LGHNT and FRNRAP. The trim removed 1 base at V and 1 base at J, leaving 0 bases unmatched. This CDR3 spans 15 amino acids. CDR3 nucleotide sequence: TGTGCTAGTGGTTTGGACAGGGGGCGCACAGATACGCAGTATTTT. Protein: CASGLDRGRTDTQYF.

V gene TRBV2 combines with J gene TRBJ2-2, with D possibly matching TRBD2 (7 bases). The CDR3 has 14 residues. V shed 10 bases and J shed 1 base, with 13 bases lying between them. CDR1 is SNHLY, CDR2 FYNNEI, per germline. DNA for the CDR3: TGTGCCACCAGAGGGGGGGTGAACACCGGGGAGCTGTTTTTT. Translating it yields CATRGGVNTGELFF. Combining the CDR3 with reference TRBV2 and TRBJ2-2 gives the whole variable domain EPEVTQTPSHQVTQMGQEVILRCVPISNHLYFYWYRQILGQKVEFLVSFYNNEISEKSEIFDDQFSVERPDGSNFTLKIRSTKLEDSAMYFCATRGGVNTGELFFGEGSRLTVL.

The V and J genes are TRBV28 and TRBJ1-2; D is unclear. This CDR3 has 14 amino acids. Germline assignment: CDR1 MDHEN and CDR2 SYDVKM. Trimming took 6 bases from V and 4 from J, leaving 15 bases between them. In nucleotides, the CDR3 is TGTGCCAGCAGAACCGAGAGGGCTGGCTATGGCTACACCTTC. Protein: CASRTERAGYGYTF.

This chain links TRBV5-1 with TRBJ2-3; 8 nucleotides align to TRBD1. This CDR3 is 21 amino acids long. V trimming: 3 bases; J trimming: 2 bases; junction bases outside the gene matches: 23. Germline assignment: CDR1 SGHRS and CDR2 YFSETQ. Here the CDR3 reads CASSSYRGSVLRGANTDTQYF. CDR3 in DNA: TGCGCCAGCAGCTCTTACAGGGGGTCCGTCTTAAGAGGGGCCAACACAGATACGCAGTATTTT.

Of note for this clone: Other DNA sequences in this sample translate to the same CDR3. The chain has TRBV2 and TRBJ2-3; 9 positions match TRBD2. Per germline, CDR1 SNHLY and CDR2 FYNNEI. J was trimmed by 4 bases and V by 5 bases; bases with no gene match: 4. The CDR3 covers 14 residues. The CDR3 DNA reads TGTGCCAGCAGTTACAGCGGGAGGTCAGATACGCAGTATTTT. It yields the protein CASSYSGRSDTQYF.

The J gene is TRBJ2-1, the V gene TRBV29-1, with D unresolved. The CDR3 length is 14 residues. Trimming stripped 1 base from V and 2 bases from J, with 9 bases between. Germline-derived CDR1 and CDR2 are SQVTM and ANQGSEA. The CDR3, as DNA: TGCAGCGTTGAAGTCAAACGAACCTACAATGAGCAGTTCTTC. It codes for CSVEVKRTYNEQFF.

The chain has TRBV9 and TRBJ2-5; no reliable D call. Germline loops: CDR1 SGDLS, CDR2 YYNGEE. V was shortened by 0 bases and J by 1 base, with 10 bases between the two germline ends. This CDR3 spans 15 amino acids. The CDR3 DNA reads TGTGCCAGCAGCGTAGAGAATTGGGGCCAAGAGACCCAGTACTTC. This sequence encodes CASSVENWGQETQYF.